Following are 15 T cell receptor beta chains from one sample sequenced in a study of early T cells in non-severe SARS-CoV-2 infection. MiXCR, run by TCRdb on the 5' RACE reads, gives a single entry per CDR3 protein. Among tens of thousands of distinct CDR3 sequences listed, under 15% were seen once. Sequencing was done on a sample of whole blood. These receptors were taken from an adult who was a healthcare worker with PCR-confirmed SARS-CoV-2 infection or an uninfected control (not recorded which).

This chain uses TRBV28 with TRBJ2-6; D unclear. V shed 6 bases and J shed 2 bases, with 5 bases lying between them. This CDR3 spans 13 amino acids. Germline V lookup: CDR1 MDHEN, CDR2 SYDVKM. CDR3: CASSPPGANVLTF. The DNA of the CDR3 is TGTGCCAGCAGCCCCCCTGGGGCCAACGTCCTGACTTTC.

This clonotype came up many times. This sequence joins TRBV29-1 and TRBJ2-3; maybe TRBD1 (5 bases). The CDR3 runs to 11 residues. Germline V gene lookup returns CDR1 SQVTM and CDR2 ANQGSEA. Between the trimmed V and J ends, which lost 4 bases and 4 bases, there was a span of 6 bases. The CDR3 loop is CSVVTADTQYF. CDR3 coding DNA: TGCAGCGTTGTGACAGCAGATACGCAGTATTTT.

This chain connects TRBV28 to TRBJ2-7; D possibly matches TRBD1 or TRBD2 (6 bases each). V was trimmed by 10 bases and J by 12 bases, leaving 25 bases between them. CDR3 length: 13 residues. The germline CDR1 and CDR2 sequences are MDHEN and SYDVKM. The chain's CDR3 is CATTSGAGSFLYF. CDR3 DNA sequence: TGTGCCACCACGTCGGGGGCAGGGAGTTTCCTGTACTTC.

The chain has TRBV28 and TRBJ1-1; D is unresolved. Germline values: CDR1 MDHEN, CDR2 SYDVKM. The V gene lost 5 bases and the J gene lost 5 bases, with 9 bases spanning the gap. This CDR3 comprises 12 residues. The DNA of the CDR3 is TGTGCCAGCAGTCCCAGAGGAACTGAAGCTTTCTTT. Translated: CASSPRGTEAFF.

Only a few counts were recorded for this clonotype. The rearrangement joins TRBV7-9 to TRBJ2-3; 7 nucleotides line up with TRBD1. The CDR3 has 16 residues. V was clipped by 5 bases and J by 0 bases; unmatched bases: 8. Germline loops: CDR1 SEHNR, CDR2 FQNEAQ (reference sequence). The CDR3 region has the DNA TGTGCCAGCAGCACAAGGGACAGCACTAGCACAGATACGCAGTATTTT. Translated, it gives CASSTRDSTSTDTQYF.

The chain employs TRBV4-1 and TRBJ2-7, with a weak D call TRBD1 (5 bases). CDR3 length: 14 amino acids. Per the germline V gene, CDR1 is MGHRA and CDR2 is YSYEKL. V was shortened by 0 bases and J by 6 bases, with 12 bases between the two germline ends. The CDR3 spells CASSQEAGSIEQYF. DNA of the CDR3: TGCGCCAGCAGCCAAGAGGCAGGGTCTATCGAGCAGTACTTC.

This clonotype was counted a few times. The chain combines TRBV20-1 with TRBJ2-1; 7 bases map to TRBD2. V shed 2 bases, J shed 11 bases, and the junction held 3 bases outside the gene matches. There are 11 residues in the CDR3. The germline gives CDR1 DFQATT, CDR2 SNEGSKA (reference sequence). This chain's CDR3 is CSARREAKQFF. The CDR3 region has the DNA TGCAGTGCTAGACGGGAGGCCAAGCAGTTCTTC.

This clonotype was picked up a small number of times. The V call is TRBV4-1, the J call TRBJ1-2, with no clear D. Germline-derived CDR1 and CDR2 are MGHRA and YSYEKL. Trimming took 3 bases from V and 0 from J, leaving 14 bases between them. The CDR3 runs 16 residues. CDR3 sequence reads: CASSHTNTASNYGYTF. The CDR3, as DNA: TGCGCCAGCAGCCACACCAACACCGCATCTAACTATGGCTACACCTTC.

There are a few counts of this clonotype. This chain links TRBV13 with TRBJ1-1, with a weak D call TRBD1 (5 bases). V shed 4 bases and J shed 2 bases, with 11 bases lying between them. The CDR3 runs 14 residues. Germline loops: CDR1 PRHDT, CDR2 FYEKMQ (reference sequence). The CDR3 DNA sequence: TGTGCCAGCAGCTCCGCGGGGGGAAACACTGAAGCTTTCTTT. This sequence encodes CASSSAGGNTEAFF.

This rearrangement joins TRBV28 to TRBJ2-7; D is undetermined. The length of the CDR3 is 13 residues. The germline V gene encodes CDR1 MDHEN and CDR2 SYDVKM. The V end was cut by 5 bases, the J end by 6 bases, with 14 bases between. DNA of the CDR3: TGTGCCAGCAGTGAGGCCCGGACCGTCGAGCAGTACTTC. Amino acid sequence: CASSEARTVEQYF.

This clonotype has a handful of counts. The CDR3 DNA sequence: TGTGCCAGCAGCCCCCGACGTTTCAGGGGCTACACCTTC. It is translated as CASSPRRFRGYTF. The chain couples TRBV28 to TRBJ1-2; no clear D. Trimming shortened V by 6 bases and J by 8 bases, and 16 bases separated the two germline ends. The CDR3 is 13 amino acids. The germline V gene has CDR1 MDHEN and CDR2 SYDVKM.

V usage is TRBV7-9 and J usage is TRBJ2-6; 9 bases line up with TRBD1. CDR1 and CDR2 (germline): SEHNR, FQNEAQ (reference sequence). The length of the CDR3 is 18 residues. J was trimmed by 1 base and V by 6 bases; bases with no gene match: 10. DNA for the CDR3: TGTGCCAGCAGAGACCCGGGACAGGGTTCTTCTGGGGCCAACGTCCTGACTTTC. This sequence encodes CASRDPGQGSSGANVLTF.

This sequence joins TRBV28 and TRBJ1-5; D not resolved. Germline V gives CDR1 MDHEN, CDR2 SYDVKM. CDR3 size: 15 residues. V lost 7 bases and J 1 base, leaving 14 bases between the germline ends. CDR3 sequence: CASTSGGQSNQPQHF. The DNA of the CDR3 is TGTGCCAGCACTTCCGGCGGGCAGAGCAATCAGCCCCAGCATTTT.

This clonotype came up a few times. This chain connects TRBV10-1 to TRBJ2-3; 7 bases match TRBD2. The CDR3 is 16 residues long. Germline CDR1 and CDR2: WNHNN and SYGVQD (reference sequence). Unmatched junction bases numbered 8, after V lost 3 bases and J lost 2 bases. The CDR3 sequence: CASSDSWREPTDTQYF. CDR3 sequence (DNA): TGCGCCAGCAGTGATTCGTGGCGGGAGCCCACAGATACGCAGTATTTT.

This clonotype was seen many times. The chain is built from TRBV5-1 and TRBJ2-5; D is unresolved. V was clipped by 0 bases and J by 5 bases, with 11 bases between them. The CDR3 has 14 residues. Germline CDR1 reads SGHRS; CDR2 reads YFSETQ. CDR3 protein: CASSLEGNGETQYF. As DNA, the CDR3 is TGCGCCAGCAGCTTGGAAGGGAATGGGGAGACCCAGTACTTC.